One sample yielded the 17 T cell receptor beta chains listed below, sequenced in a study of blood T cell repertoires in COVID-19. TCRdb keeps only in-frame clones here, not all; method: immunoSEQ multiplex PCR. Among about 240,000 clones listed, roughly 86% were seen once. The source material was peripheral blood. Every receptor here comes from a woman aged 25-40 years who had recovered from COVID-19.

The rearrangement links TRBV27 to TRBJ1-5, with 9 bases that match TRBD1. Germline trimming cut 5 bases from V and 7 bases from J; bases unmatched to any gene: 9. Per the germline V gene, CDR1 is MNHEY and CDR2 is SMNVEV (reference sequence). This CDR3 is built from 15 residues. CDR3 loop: CASSRTTGGLQPQHF. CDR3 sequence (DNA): TGTGCCAGCAGTCGAACTACAGGGGGCTTGCAGCCCCAGCATTTT.

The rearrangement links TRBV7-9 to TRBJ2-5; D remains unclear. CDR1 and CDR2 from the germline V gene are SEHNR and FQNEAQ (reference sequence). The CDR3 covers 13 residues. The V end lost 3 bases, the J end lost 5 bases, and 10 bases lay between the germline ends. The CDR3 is CASSFRPLETQYF. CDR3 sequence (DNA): TGTGCCAGCAGCTTCAGGCCTTTGGAGACCCAGTACTTC.

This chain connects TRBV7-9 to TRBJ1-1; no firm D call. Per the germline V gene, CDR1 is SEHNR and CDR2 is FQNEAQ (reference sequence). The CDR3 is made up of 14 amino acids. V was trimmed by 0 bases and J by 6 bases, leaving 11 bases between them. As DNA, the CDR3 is TGTGCCAGCAGCTTAGCGCAGGTCAACCCTGAAGCTTTCTTT. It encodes CASSLAQVNPEAFF.

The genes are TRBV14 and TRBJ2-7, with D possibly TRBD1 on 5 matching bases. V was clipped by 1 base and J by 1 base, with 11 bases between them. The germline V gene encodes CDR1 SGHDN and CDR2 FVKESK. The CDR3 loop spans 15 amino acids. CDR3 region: CASSQAGYGSYEQYF. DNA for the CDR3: TGTGCCAGCAGCCAAGCAGGGTATGGATCCTACGAGCAGTACTTC.

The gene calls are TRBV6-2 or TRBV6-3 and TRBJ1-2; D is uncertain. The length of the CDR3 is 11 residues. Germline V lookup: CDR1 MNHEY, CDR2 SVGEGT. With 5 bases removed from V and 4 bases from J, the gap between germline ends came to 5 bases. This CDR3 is CASSQAYGYTF. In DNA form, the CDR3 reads TGTGCCAGCAGTCAGGCCTATGGCTACACCTTC.

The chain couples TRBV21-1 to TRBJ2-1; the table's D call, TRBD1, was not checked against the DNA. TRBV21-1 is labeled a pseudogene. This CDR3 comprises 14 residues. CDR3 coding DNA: TGTGCCAGACTCCGGGACAGGGGGCTCAATGAGCAGTTCTTC. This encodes CARLRDRGLNEQFF.

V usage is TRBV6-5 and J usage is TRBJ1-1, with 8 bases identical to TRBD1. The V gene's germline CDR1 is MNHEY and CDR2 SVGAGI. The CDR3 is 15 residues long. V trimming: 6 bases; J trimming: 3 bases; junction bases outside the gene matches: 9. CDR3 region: CASSPFRGLDTEAFF. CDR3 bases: TGTGCCAGCAGCCCATTCAGGGGGCTTGACACTGAAGCTTTCTTT.

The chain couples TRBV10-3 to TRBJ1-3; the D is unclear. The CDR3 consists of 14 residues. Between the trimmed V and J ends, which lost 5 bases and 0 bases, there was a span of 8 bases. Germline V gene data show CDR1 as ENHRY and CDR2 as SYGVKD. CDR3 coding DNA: TGTGCCATCAGTACACAGAGCTCTGGAAACACCATATATTTT. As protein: CAISTQSSGNTIYF.

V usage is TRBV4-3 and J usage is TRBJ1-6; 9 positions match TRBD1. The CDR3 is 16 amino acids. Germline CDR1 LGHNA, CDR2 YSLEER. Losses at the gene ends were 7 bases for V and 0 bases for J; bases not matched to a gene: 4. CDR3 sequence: CASKKDRGSYNSPLHF. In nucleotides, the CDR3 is TGCGCCAGCAAAAAGGACAGGGGCTCCTATAATTCACCCCTCCACTTT.

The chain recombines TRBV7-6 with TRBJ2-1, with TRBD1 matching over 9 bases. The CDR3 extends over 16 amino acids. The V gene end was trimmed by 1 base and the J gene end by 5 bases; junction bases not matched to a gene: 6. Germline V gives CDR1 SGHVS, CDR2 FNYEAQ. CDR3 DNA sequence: TGTGCCAGCAGCTTAGTCGGGACAGGGTTAAACAATGAGCAGTTCTTC. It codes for CASSLVGTGLNNEQFF.

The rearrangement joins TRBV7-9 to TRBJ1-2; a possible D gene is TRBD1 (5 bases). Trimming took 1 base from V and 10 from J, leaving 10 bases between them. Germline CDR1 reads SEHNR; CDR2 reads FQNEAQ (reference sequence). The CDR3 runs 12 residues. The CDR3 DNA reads TGTGCCAGCAGCTTAGACCCAGGGCCCTACACCTTC. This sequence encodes CASSLDPGPYTF.

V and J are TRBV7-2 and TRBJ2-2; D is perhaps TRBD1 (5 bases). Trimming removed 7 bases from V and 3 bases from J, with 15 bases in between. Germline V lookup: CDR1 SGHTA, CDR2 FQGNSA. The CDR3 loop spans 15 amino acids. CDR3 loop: CASTPTAIYTGELFF. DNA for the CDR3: TGTGCCAGCACCCCGACAGCTATTTACACCGGGGAGCTGTTTTTT. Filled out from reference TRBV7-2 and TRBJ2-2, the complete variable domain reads GAGVSQSPSNKVTEKGKDVELRCDPISGHTALYWYRQSLGQGLEFLIYFQGNSAPDKSGLPSDRFSAERTGGSVSTLTIQRTQQEDSAVYLCASTPTAIYTGELFFGEGSRLTVL.

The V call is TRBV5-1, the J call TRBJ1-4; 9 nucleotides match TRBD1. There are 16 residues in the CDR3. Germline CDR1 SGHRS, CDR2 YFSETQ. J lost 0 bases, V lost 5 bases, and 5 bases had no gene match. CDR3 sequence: CASRTGGPSTNEKLFF. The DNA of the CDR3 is TGCGCCAGCAGGACAGGGGGGCCTTCAACTAATGAAAAACTGTTTTTT.

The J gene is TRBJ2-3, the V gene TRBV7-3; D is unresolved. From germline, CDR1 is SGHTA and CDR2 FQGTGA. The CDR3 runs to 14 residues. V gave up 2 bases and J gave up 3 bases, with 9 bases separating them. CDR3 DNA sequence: TGTGCCAGCAGCTTATTACCCGGGACAGATACGCAGTATTTT. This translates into CASSLLPGTDTQYF.

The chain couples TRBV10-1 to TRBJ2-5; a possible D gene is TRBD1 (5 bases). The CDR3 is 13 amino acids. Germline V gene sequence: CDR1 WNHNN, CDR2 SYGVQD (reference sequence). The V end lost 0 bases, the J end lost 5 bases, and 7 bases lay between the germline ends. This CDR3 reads CASSESRVETQYF. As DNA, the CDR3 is TGCGCCAGCAGTGAGTCCAGGGTGGAGACCCAGTACTTC.

For the CDR3, the DNA is TGTGCCAGCAGCCTGGACAGGGAGCGCAATGAGCAGTTCTTC. Its protein is CASSLDRERNEQFF. V and J are TRBV7-3 and TRBJ2-1; TRBD1 aligns across 8 bases. The ends lost 5 bases at V and 6 bases at J; junction bases unmatched: 6. In germline, CDR1 is SGHTA, CDR2 FQGTGA. There are 14 residues in the CDR3. Complete variable domain (other parts from reference TRBV7-3 and TRBJ2-1): GAGVSQTPSNKVTEKGKYVELRCDPISGHTALYWYRQSLGQGPEFLIYFQGTGAADDSGLPNDRFFAVRPEGSVSTLKIQRTERGDSAVYLCASSLDRERNEQFFGPGTRLTVL.

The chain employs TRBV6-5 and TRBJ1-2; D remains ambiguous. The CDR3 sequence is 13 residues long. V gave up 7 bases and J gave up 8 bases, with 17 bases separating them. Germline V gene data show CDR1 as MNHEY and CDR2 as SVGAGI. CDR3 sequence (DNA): TGTGCCAGCAAGAAAACATACGAGGGCGGCTACACCTTC. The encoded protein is CASKKTYEGGYTF.